The entry below describes one T cell receptor beta chain. Its antigen is unidentified. Germline CDR1 is MNHNY and CDR2 is SVGAGI (reference sequence). The CDR3 runs to 15 residues. V shed 5 bases, J shed 4 bases, and the junction held 8 bases outside the gene matches. This specimen comes from a study of cytomegalovirus exposure and HLA in healthy donors. The study, taken as a whole, reports: In vitro checks showed that a few CMV-associated chains really do target CMV antigens. For cytomegalovirus status, the classifier reportedly gave diagnoses with high specificity and sensitivity. The tendency of first-cohort TCR clusters to co-occur in the roughly 120 validation repertoires was the finding of a later analysis.

Some clones are missing from TCRdb's copy, which holds only in-frame ones; the method was immunoSEQ multiplex PCR. The sample shows over 200,000 clones, about nine tenths of them seen only once. This chain joins TRBV6-6 and TRBJ2-3, with 8 bases fitting TRBD1. Material: PBMCs. This receptor was identified in a young woman in good health and CMV-seronegative. CDR3 coding DNA: TGTGCCAGCAGTCAGACAGGGGCGGTGGCAGATACGCAGTATTTT. It yields the protein CASSQTGAVADTQYF.